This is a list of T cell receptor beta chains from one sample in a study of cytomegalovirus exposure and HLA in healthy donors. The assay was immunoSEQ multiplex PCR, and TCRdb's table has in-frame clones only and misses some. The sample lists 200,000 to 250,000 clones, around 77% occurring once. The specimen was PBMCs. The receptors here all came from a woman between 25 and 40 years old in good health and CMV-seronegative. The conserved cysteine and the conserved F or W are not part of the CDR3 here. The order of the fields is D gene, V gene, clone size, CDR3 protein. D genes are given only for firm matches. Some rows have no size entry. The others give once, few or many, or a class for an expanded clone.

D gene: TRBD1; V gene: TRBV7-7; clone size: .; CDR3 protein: ASSHSSGTGSEQY
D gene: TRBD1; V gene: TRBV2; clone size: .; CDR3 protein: ASSWTGSSYGYT
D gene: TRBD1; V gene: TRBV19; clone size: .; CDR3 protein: ASSPGQGGYNEQF
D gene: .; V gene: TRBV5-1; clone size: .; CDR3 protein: ASSLARITRARGETQY
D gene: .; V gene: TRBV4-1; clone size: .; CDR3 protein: ASSQQGNRGEKLF
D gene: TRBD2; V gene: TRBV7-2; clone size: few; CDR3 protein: ASSLGLAGGYEQY
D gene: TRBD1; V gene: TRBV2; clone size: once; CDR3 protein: ASNQQGNSVSEQY
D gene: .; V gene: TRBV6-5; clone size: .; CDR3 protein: ASGQQGSTEAF
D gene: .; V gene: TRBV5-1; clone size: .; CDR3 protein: ASSSQRETQY
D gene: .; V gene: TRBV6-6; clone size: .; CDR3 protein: ASSYSQGSGNTIY
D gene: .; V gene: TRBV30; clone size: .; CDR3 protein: AWSFAENYEQY
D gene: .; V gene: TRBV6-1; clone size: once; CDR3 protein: ASRTEEGSNQPQH
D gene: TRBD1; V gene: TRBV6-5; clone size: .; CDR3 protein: ASSRDSFEQF
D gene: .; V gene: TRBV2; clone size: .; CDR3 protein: ASSGDNYEQY
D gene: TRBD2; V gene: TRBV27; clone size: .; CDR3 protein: ASSWGGEGTYEQY
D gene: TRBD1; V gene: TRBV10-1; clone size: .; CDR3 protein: ASRAGQGDTEAF
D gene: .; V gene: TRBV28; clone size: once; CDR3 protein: ASSVPGALYEQY
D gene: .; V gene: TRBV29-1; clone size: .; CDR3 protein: SARTVLAGELF
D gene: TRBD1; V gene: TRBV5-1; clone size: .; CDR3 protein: ASSETGQGETQY
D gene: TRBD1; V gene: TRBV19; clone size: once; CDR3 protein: ASTGTVYSNQPQH
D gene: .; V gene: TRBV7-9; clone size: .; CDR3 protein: ASSLVGRGTRQETQY
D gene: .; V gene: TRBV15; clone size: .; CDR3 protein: ATSTRQIHTIY
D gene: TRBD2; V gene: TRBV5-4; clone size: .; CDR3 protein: ASSPGTSGTYEQY
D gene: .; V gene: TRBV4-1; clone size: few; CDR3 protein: ASSQERTDGNTIY
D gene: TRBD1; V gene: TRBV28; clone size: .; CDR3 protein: ASSHLLGTGADGYT
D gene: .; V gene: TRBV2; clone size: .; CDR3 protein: ASKRLGDTQY
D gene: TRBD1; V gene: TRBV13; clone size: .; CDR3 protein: ASSLGQGTGELF
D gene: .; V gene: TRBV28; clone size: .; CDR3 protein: ASKGGRGPGNTIY
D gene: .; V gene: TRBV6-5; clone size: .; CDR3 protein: ASSYAAAGELF
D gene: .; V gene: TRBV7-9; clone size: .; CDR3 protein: ASSRWDKHYEQY